Listed below are T cell receptor beta chains from one sample, sequenced in a study of blood T cell repertoires in COVID-19. This table comes from immunoSEQ multiplex PCR, and its TCRdb copy is limited to in-frame clones, with some not included. The profile shows fewer than 250,000 clones, more than 70% of them singletons. Sample: peripheral blood. These receptors were obtained from a woman older than 75 with COVID-19, enrolled during active disease. The CDR3 runs from the conserved cysteine through the conserved F or W. A D gene is named only where the DNA matches it firmly. Clone size is given for some rows only: seen once, a few or many times, or a class if the clone is expanded.

CDR3nt | CDR3aa | v_gene | abundance | d_gene | j_gene
TGTGCCAGCAGTCCCCAGCAGGGGAAGGTTAATCAGCCCCAGCATTTT | CASSPQQGKVNQPQHF | TRBV6-6 | once | . | TRBJ1-5
TGTGCCAGTAGCCACAGGGGAGGTGACTATGGCTACACCTTC | CASSHRGGDYGYTF | TRBV19 | . | TRBD1 | TRBJ1-2
TGTGCCATCAGTGAGAAAACAGGGGGCTCAAGAAATGGCTACACCTTC | CAISEKTGGSRNGYTF | TRBV10-3 | . | TRBD1 | TRBJ1-2
TGTGCCAGTAGTCCTTCCTCCTATAATTCACCCCTCCACTTT | CASSPSSYNSPLHF | TRBV19 | . | . | TRBJ1-6
TGTGCTAGTGACCGACAGAACATGAACACTGAAGCTTTCTTT | CASDRQNMNTEAFF | TRBV12-5 | . | . | TRBJ1-1
TGCGCCAGCAGCGGGGGGAGCTCTGGAAACACCATATATTTT | CASSGGSSGNTIYF | TRBV5-1 | . | . | TRBJ1-3
TGTGCCAGCAGTATCCAGGGTTCTTCAGCTTTCTTT | CASSIQGSSAFF | TRBV6-5 | . | . | TRBJ1-1
TGTGCCAGTAGTCTCACAGCTTTTAGCAATCAGCCCCAGCATTTT | CASSLTAFSNQPQHF | TRBV19 | few | . | TRBJ1-5
TGTGCCACCAGTGACCCTGGACAGGGGGTGGGCGAAAAACTGTTTTTT | CATSDPGQGVGEKLFF | TRBV24-1 | . | TRBD1 | TRBJ1-4
TGTGCCTCCATGGGGGGACTAAATGAAAAACTGTTTTTT | CASMGGLNEKLFF | TRBV10-3 | . | . | TRBJ1-4
TGTGCCAGCAGTTATAGGGCTAGCGTCCCCCTTTTT | CASSYRASVPLF | TRBV6-2/TRBV6-3 | once | . | TRBJ2-3
TGCGCCAGCAGTGAGTCAACAAATTCACCCCTCCACTTT | CASSESTNSPLHF | TRBV10-1 | . | . | TRBJ1-6
TGTGCCAGCAGCCTCAGGACTAGCGGGGGGTCCGAGCAGTACTTC | CASSLRTSGGSEQYF | TRBV5-6 | . | TRBD2 | TRBJ2-7
TGTGCCAGCAGTTTACCAAGTCGGCAGGGTGGAGGCTACACCTTC | CASSLPSRQGGGYTF | TRBV28 | . | . | TRBJ1-2
TGTGCCGGGGGTTGGGCACAGGGGAATCAGCCCCAGCATTTT | CAGGWAQGNQPQHF | TRBV30 | few | TRBD1 | TRBJ1-5
TGTGCCAGCAGCCCCCGGGGGGCCACTGAAGCTTTCTTT | CASSPRGATEAFF | TRBV7-8 | once | . | TRBJ1-1
TGCGCCAGCAGTGATCAGGGGTTCTCAGATACGCAGTATTTT | CASSDQGFSDTQYF | TRBV5-1 | . | . | TRBJ2-3
TGTGCCATCAGTGGGGCGGGAGTCACAGATACGCAGTATTTT | CAISGAGVTDTQYF | TRBV10-3 | . | TRBD2 | TRBJ2-3
TGTGCCAGCAGTCTACGACAGGGTCAGGGCTACACCTTC | CASSLRQGQGYTF | TRBV2 | few | TRBD1 | TRBJ1-2
TGCGCCAGCGCGGGGGCAGGGCGACCAGATACGCAGTATTTT | CASAGAGRPDTQYF | TRBV23-1 | . | . | TRBJ2-3
TGTGCCAGCTCACCACCGGGACAGGGAGATACGCAGTATTTT | CASSPPGQGDTQYF | TRBV18 | . | TRBD1 | TRBJ2-3
TGTGCCAGCAGTTTAGGTGGGGCATATGGCTACACCTTC | CASSLGGAYGYTF | TRBV27 | . | . | TRBJ1-2
TGTGCCAGCAGCCAGAGGGCTGATTTCACGCCGGTATACGGCTACACCTTC | CASSQRADFTPVYGYTF | TRBV3-1/TRBV3-2 | . | . | TRBJ1-2
TGCAGTGTGACAGGGAGTGCGGGCTACACCTTC | CSVTGSAGYTF | TRBV29-1 | . | TRBD1 | TRBJ1-2
TGTGCCAGCTATAAAAACTATGGCTACACCTTC | CASYKNYGYTF | TRBV28 | few | . | TRBJ1-2
TGTGCCAGCAGCCCGCGGACGCATGGGGGGGAGGGTGGCTACACCTTC | CASSPRTHGGEGGYTF | TRBV11-2 | few | . | TRBJ1-2
TGTGCCAGCAGCTTATGGGAGGGAGCAACTGGAAACACCATATATTTT | CASSLWEGATGNTIYF | TRBV7-2 | . | . | TRBJ1-3
TGTGCCAGCAGCGTATCTAGCGGGGGGGCCGGTGAGACCCAGTACTTC | CASSVSSGGAGETQYF | TRBV9 | . | TRBD2 | TRBJ2-5
TGTGCCAGCAGCTCCCATGGGACAGCTCAAGAGACCCAGTACTTC | CASSSHGTAQETQYF | TRBV11-2 | . | TRBD1 | TRBJ2-5
TGTGCCAGCTCAACGAAACAGGGGAGCAATCAGCCCCAGCATTTT | CASSTKQGSNQPQHF | TRBV18 | few | TRBD1 | TRBJ1-5
TGTGCCAGCAGTGGCGGGGGAGGCCCTCTTAACTATGGCTACACCTTC | CASSGGGGPLNYGYTF | TRBV6-1 | once | . | TRBJ1-2
TGTGCCAGCAGCCAAGATTGGGAGAGAAACACCATATATTTT | CASSQDWERNTIYF | TRBV3-1/TRBV3-2 | . | . | TRBJ1-3
TGCGCCAGCAGCCCAGGTCCCAATTCACCCCTCCACTTT | CASSPGPNSPLHF | TRBV5-1 | . | . | TRBJ1-6
TGTGCCAGCAGTTACCGTCCTAGGAACCGCGCCTACGAGCAGTACTTC | CASSYRPRNRAYEQYF | TRBV6-5 | . | . | TRBJ2-7
TGTGCCAGCAGTGCCTTGGGGGAGGCCTACAATGAGCAGTTCTTC | CASSALGEAYNEQFF | TRBV2 | . | . | TRBJ2-1
TGTGCCAGCAGCGACGACAGGGGACATCAGCCCCAGCATTTT | CASSDDRGHQPQHF | TRBV5-5 | . | TRBD1 | TRBJ1-5
TGTGCCAGCAGCCCCGTAGGCCGGACAGGGGGGCAAGAGACCCAGTACTTC | CASSPVGRTGGQETQYF | TRBV5-4 | . | TRBD1 | TRBJ2-5
. | CASSKVAGGASGELFF | TRBV21-1 | . | . | TRBJ2-2
TGTGCCAGCAGCCCAGGACTAGCGGGGAATACCGGGGAGCTGTTTTTT | CASSPGLAGNTGELFF | TRBV5-4 | . | TRBD2 | TRBJ2-2
TGTGCCAGCAGCCAAGAAAGGGGGGGCGGGGGAACAGATACGCAGTATTTT | CASSQERGGGGTDTQYF | TRBV4-2 | . | . | TRBJ2-3
TGTGCCAGCAGGGGGAGAATAAGTGGAAACACCATATATTTT | CASRGRISGNTIYF | TRBV6-5 | . | . | TRBJ1-3
TGTGCCATCAGGGGCGGGGACAGGGGTAATTCACCCCTCCACTTT | CAIRGGDRGNSPLHF | TRBV10-3 | . | TRBD1 | TRBJ1-6
TGTGCCCGCTATCAGAAACAGGGACACACTGAAGCTTTCTTT | CARYQKQGHTEAFF | TRBV19 | once | . | TRBJ1-1
TGTGCCAGCAGTAACCCTATGAACACTGAAGCTTTCTTT | CASSNPMNTEAFF | TRBV6-1 | once | . | TRBJ1-1
TGCGCCAGCAGCTCCCCAAGACAGGGTGACGGTCGAGTCTCCTACGAGCAGTACTTC | CASSSPRQGDGRVSYEQYF | TRBV5-1 | . | TRBD1 | TRBJ2-7
TGTGCCAGCAGCTTAGAGGGGACAGTAGGAACAGATACGCAGTATTTT | CASSLEGTVGTDTQYF | TRBV5-5 | . | TRBD1 | TRBJ2-3
. | CASSTSDRPDTQYF | TRBV10-1 | few | . | TRBJ2-3
TGTGCCAGCTCACCGACACTAGCGGGGGCATTCAATGAGCAGTTCTTC | CASSPTLAGAFNEQFF | TRBV18 | . | TRBD2 | TRBJ2-1